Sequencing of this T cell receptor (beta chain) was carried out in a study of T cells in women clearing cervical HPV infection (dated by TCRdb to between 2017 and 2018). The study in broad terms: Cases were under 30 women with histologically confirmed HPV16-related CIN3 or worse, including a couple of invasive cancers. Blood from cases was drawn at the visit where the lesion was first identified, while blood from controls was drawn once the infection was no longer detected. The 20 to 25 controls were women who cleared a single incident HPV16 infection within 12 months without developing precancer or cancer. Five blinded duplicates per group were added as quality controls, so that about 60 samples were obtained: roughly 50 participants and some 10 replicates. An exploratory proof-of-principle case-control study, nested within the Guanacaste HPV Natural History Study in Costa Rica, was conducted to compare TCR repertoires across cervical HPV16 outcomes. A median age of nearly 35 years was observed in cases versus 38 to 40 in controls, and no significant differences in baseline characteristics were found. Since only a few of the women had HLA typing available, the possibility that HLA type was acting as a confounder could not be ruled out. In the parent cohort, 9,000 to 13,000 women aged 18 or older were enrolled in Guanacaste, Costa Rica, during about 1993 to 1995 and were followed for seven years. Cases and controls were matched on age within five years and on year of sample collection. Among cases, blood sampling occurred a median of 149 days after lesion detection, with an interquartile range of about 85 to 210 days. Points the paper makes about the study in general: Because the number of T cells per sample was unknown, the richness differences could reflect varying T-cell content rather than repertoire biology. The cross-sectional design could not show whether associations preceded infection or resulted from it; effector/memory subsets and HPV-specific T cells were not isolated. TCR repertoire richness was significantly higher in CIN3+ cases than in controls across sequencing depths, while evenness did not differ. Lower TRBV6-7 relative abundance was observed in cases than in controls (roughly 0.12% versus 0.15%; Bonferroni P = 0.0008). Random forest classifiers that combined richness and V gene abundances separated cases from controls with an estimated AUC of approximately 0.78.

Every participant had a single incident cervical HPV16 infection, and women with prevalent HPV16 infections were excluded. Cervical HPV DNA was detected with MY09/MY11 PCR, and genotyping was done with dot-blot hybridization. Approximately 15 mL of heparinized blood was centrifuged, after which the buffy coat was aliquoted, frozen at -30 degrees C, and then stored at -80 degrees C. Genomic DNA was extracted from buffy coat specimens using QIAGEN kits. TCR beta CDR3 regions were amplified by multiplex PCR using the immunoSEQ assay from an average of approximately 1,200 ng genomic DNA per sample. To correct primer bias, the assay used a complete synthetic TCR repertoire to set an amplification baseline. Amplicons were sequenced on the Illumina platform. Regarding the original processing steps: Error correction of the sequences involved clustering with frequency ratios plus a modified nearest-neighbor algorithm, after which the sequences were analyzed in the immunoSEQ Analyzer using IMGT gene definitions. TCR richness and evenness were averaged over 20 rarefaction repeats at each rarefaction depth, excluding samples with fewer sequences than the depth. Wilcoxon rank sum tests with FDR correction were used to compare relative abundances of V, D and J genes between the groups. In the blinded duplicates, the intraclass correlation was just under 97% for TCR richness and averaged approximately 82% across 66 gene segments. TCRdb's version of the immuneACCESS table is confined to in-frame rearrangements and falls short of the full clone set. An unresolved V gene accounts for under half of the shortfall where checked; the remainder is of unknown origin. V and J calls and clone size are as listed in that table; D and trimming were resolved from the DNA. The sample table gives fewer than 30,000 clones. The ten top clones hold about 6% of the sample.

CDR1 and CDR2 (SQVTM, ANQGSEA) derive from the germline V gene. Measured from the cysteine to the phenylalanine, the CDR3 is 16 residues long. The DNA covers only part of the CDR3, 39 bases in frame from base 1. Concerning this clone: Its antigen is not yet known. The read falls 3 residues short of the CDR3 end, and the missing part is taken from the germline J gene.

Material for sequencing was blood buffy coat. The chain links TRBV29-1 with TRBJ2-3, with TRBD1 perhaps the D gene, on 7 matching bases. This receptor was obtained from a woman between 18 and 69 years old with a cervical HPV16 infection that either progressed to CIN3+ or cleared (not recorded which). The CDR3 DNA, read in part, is TGCAGCGTTGGCCCTCGCGGGACAGTGACCGAAGAGACG. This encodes CSVGPRGTVTEET. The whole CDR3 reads CSVGPRGTVTEETQYF.